One sample yielded the 5 T cell receptor beta chains listed below, sequenced in a study of persistence of HIV-infected CD4 T cells. Stimulation used around 9.1 ug/mL lysate from CMV-infected fibroblasts. Memory cells lacking CD40L and CD69 with high CD45RO were sorted. The immunoSEQ assay was version 4, run in survey mode. Sequencing used immunoSEQ multiplex PCR; TCRdb keeps in-frame clones, though not all of them. The sample yields 25,000 to 30,000 clones, roughly four fifths seen once. The antigens for these receptors are not known. The input for sequencing was CD4+ T cells sorted from PBMCs after approximately 19-hour stimulation, taken from a patient who received antiretroviral therapy. The receptors shown here come from an adult man with HIV who was CMV-seropositive.

The V and J genes are TRBV6-5 and TRBJ1-4, with TRBD1 matching over 7 bases. The CDR3 is 15 residues long. Trimming removed 6 bases from V and 8 bases from J; junction bases left unmatched: 12. Germline CDR1 is MNHEY and CDR2 is SVGAGI. The CDR3 DNA reads TGTGCCAGCAGCCCAAGGACAGGAAGTGCCGAAAAACTGTTTTTT. It yields the protein CASSPRTGSAEKLFF.

This clone appeared a single time. V gene TRBV7-9 combines with J gene TRBJ2-5; D not certain. Germline assignment: CDR1 SEHNR and CDR2 FQNEAQ (reference sequence). Trimming removed 5 bases from V and 2 bases from J, with 12 bases in between. This CDR3 contains 14 residues. This CDR3 is CASSLRAAQETQYF. As DNA, the CDR3 is TGTGCCAGCAGCCTACGGGCAGCTCAAGAGACCCAGTACTTC.

This rearrangement joins TRBV4-1 to TRBJ1-4; possibly TRBD1 for D (5 bases). V was pared by 3 bases and J by 7 bases, with 12 bases between. Per the germline V gene, CDR1 is MGHRA and CDR2 is YSYEKL. The CDR3 has 14 residues. CDR3 amino acids: CASSQGQGVEKLFF. The CDR3 nucleotides read TGCGCCAGCAGCCAGGGCCAAGGGGTTGAAAAACTGTTTTTT.

This clone was observed once. The chain combines TRBV7-2 with TRBJ2-7; 11 bases match TRBD2. Germline loops: CDR1 SGHTA, CDR2 FQGNSA. V gave up 2 bases and J gave up 5 bases; unmatched junction bases: 5. CDR3 length equals 15 residues. Here the CDR3 DNA reads TGTGCCAGCAGCTTAATAGCGGGGGGGCCCCACGAGCAGTACTTC. This sequence encodes CASSLIAGGPHEQYF.

The chain employs TRBV5-4 and TRBJ1-6; D gene uncertain. The length of the CDR3 is 14 residues. Deletions cut 0 bases from V and 8 bases from J, with 9 bases between. Germline V gives CDR1 SGHNT, CDR2 YYREEE (reference sequence). CDR3 in DNA: TGTGCCAGCAGCTTGGAACTCCTCGATTCACCCCTCCACTTT. Translation: CASSLELLDSPLHF.